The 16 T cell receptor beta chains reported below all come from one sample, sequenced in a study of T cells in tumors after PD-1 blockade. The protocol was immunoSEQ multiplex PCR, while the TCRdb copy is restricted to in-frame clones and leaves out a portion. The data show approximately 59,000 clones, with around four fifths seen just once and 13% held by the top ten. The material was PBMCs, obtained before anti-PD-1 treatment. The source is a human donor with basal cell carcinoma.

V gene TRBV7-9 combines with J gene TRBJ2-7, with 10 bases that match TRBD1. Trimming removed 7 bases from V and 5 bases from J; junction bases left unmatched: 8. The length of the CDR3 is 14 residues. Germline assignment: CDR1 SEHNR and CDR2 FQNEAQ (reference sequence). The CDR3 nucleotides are TGTGCCAGCACCCTGGGGACAGGGGTACACGAGCAGTACTTC. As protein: CASTLGTGVHEQYF.

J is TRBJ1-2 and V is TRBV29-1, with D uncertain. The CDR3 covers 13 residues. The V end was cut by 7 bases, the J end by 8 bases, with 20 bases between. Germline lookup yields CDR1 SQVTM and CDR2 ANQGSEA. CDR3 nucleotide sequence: TGCAGCGCCCCATTTGCCGCCCTGGAGGGCTACACCTTC. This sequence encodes CSAPFAALEGYTF.

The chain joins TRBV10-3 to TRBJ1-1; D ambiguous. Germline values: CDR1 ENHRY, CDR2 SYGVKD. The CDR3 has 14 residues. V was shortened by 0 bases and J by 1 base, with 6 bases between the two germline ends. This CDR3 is CAISESQSNTEAFF. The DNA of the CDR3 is TGTGCCATCAGTGAGTCTCAGTCGAACACTGAAGCTTTCTTT.

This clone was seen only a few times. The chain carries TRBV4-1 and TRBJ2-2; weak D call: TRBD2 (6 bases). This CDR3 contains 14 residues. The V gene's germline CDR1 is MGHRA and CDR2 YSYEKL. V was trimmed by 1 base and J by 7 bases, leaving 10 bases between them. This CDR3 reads CASSQVPGVGELFF. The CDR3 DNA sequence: TGCGCCAGCAGCCAAGTGCCGGGAGTCGGGGAGCTGTTTTTT.

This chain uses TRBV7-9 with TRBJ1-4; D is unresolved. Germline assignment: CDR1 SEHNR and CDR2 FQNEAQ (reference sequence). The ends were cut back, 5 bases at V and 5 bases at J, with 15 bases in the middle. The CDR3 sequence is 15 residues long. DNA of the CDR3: TGTGCCAGCAGCCGCCGGGCAGGCGAGAATGAAAAACTGTTTTTT. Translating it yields CASSRRAGENEKLFF.

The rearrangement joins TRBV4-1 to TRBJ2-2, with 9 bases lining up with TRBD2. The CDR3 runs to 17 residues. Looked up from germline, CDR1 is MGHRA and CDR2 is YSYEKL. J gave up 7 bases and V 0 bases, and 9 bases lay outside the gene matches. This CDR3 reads CASSQERGGGAHGELFF. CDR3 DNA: TGCGCCAGCAGCCAAGAACGAGGCGGGGGGGCCCACGGGGAGCTGTTTTTT.

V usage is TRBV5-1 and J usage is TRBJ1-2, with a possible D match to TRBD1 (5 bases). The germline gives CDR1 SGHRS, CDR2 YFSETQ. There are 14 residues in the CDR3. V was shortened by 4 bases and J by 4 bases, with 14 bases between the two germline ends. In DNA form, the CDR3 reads TGCGCCAGCAGCCAAGGAGACAGCTCCTATGGCTACACCTTC. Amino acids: CASSQGDSSYGYTF.

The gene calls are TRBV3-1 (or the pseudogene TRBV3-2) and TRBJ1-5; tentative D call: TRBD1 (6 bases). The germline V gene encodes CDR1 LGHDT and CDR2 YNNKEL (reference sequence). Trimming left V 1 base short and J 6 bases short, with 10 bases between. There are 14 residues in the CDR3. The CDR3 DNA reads TGTGCCAGCAGCCAAGGCAGGGGTGCTCAGCCCCAGCATTTT. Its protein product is CASSQGRGAQPQHF.

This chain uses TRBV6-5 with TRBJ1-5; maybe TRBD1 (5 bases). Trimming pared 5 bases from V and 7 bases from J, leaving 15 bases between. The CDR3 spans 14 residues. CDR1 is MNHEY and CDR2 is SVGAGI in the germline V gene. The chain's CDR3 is CASSTQGAQQPQHF. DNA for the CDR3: TGTGCCAGCAGTACTCAGGGAGCCCAACAGCCCCAGCATTTT.

The CDR3 here is CATTRVDSGNSPLHF. In DNA, the CDR3 is TGTGCCACCACCAGGGTTGATTCTGGAAATTCACCCCTCCACTTT. The gene calls are TRBV6-5 and TRBJ1-6, with a tentative D call TRBD1 (5 bases). Trimming shortened V by 10 bases and J by 7 bases, and 20 bases separated the two germline ends. The CDR3 sequence is 15 residues long. Looked up from germline, CDR1 is MNHEY and CDR2 is SVGAGI.

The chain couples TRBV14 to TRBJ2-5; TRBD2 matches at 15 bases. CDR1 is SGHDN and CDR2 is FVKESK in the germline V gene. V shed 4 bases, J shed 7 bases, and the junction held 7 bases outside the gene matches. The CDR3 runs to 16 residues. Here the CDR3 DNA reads TGTGCCAGCAGCCCAACGGGACTAGCGGGGGGCCGGACCCAGTACTTC. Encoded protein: CASSPTGLAGGRTQYF.

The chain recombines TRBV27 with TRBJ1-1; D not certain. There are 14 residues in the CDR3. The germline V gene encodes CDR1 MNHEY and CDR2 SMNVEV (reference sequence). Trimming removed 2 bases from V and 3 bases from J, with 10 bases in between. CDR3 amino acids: CASSLLGLDTEAFF. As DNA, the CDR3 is TGTGCCAGCAGTTTACTGGGTTTAGACACTGAAGCTTTCTTT.

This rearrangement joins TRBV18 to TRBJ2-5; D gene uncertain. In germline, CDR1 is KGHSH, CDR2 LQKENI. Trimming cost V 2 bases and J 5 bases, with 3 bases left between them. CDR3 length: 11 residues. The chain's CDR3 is CASSPVETQYF. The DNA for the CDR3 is TGTGCCAGCTCACCAGTGGAGACCCAGTACTTC.

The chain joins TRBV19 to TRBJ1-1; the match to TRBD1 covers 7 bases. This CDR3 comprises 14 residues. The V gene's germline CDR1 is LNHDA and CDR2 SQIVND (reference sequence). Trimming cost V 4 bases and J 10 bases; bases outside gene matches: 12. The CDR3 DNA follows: TGTGCCAGTAGTAGCACAGGGGAAGGCCCTGGAGCTTTCTTT. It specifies CASSSTGEGPGAFF.

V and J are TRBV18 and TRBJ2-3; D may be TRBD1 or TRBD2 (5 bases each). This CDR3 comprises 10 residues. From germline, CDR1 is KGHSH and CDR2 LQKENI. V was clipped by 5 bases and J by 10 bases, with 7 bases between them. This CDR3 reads CASSGGPQYF. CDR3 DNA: TGTGCCAGCTCAGGGGGACCGCAGTATTTT.

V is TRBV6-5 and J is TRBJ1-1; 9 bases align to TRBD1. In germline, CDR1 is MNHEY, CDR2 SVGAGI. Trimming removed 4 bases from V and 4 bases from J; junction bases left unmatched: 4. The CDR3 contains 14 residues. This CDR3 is CASSSQGAGTEAFF. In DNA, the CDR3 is TGTGCCAGCAGTTCACAGGGGGCTGGCACTGAAGCTTTCTTT.